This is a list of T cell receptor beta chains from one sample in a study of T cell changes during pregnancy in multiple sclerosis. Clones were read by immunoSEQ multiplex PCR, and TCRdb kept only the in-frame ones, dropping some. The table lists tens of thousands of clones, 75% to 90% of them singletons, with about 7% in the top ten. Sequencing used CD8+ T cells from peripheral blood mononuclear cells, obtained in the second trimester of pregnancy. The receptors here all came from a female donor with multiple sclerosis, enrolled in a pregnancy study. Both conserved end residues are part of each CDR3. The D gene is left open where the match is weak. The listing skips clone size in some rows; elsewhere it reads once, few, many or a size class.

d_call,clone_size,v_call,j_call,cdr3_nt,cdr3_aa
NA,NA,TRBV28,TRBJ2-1,TGTGCCAGCAGTTTCGGTCACGGGACACCGGTCCATGAGCAGTTCTTC,CASSFGHGTPVHEQFF
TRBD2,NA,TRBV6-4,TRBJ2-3,TGTGCCAGCAGTGACTCAGCGGGAGGGCCAGATACGCAGTATTTT,CASSDSAGGPDTQYF
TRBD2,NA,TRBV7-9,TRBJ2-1,TGTGCCAGCACCGGGGGACTAGCGGTCAATGAGCAGTTCTTC,CASTGGLAVNEQFF
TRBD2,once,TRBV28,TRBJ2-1,TGTGCCAGCAGATTAGCGGGGTCATACAATGAGCAGTTCTTC,CASRLAGSYNEQFF
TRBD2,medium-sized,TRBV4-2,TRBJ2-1,TGTGCCAGCAGCCAAGATAGAATGTGGGACTACATATACAATGAGCAGTTCTTC,CASSQDRMWDYIYNEQFF
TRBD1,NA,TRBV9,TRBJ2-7,TGTGCCAGCAGCGCCGGGACAGGAATCCACGAGCAGTACTTC,CASSAGTGIHEQYF
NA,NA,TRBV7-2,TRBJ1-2,TGTGCCAGCAGCTTAGGGGCTGGCTATGGCTACACCTTC,CASSLGAGYGYTF
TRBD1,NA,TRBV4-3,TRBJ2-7,TGCGCCAGCAGCCACGACAGGGGCTCCTACGAGCAGTACTTC,CASSHDRGSYEQYF
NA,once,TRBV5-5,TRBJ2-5,TGTGCCAGCAGCTTATACAGGGATCAAGAGACCCAGTACTTC,CASSLYRDQETQYF
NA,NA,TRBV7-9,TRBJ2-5,TGTGCCAGCAACCCCCTGAGGGGGAACCAAGAGACCCAGTACTTC,CASNPLRGNQETQYF
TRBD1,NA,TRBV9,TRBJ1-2,TGTGCCAGCAGCGCCGGACTCAGGGGGCCTAACTATGGCTACACCTTC,CASSAGLRGPNYGYTF
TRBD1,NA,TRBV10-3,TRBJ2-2,TGTGCCATCAGTGAGACCGGGACAGGGGAAAAAACCGGGGAGCTGTTTTTT,CAISETGTGEKTGELFF
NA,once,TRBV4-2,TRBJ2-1,TGTGCCAGCAGCCAAGAGTGGCAGTCCAATGAGCAGTTCTTC,CASSQEWQSNEQFF
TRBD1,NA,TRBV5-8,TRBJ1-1,TGTGCCAGCAGTAAAACCGGGACAGTGAACACTGAAGCTTTCTTT,CASSKTGTVNTEAFF
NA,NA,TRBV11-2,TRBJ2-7,TGTGCCAGCAGCTTAAACGGGATTTGGGAGCAGTACTTC,CASSLNGIWEQYF
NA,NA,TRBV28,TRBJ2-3,TGTGCCAGCAGTTTCGCGGGGCCCACAGATACGCAGTATTTT,CASSFAGPTDTQYF
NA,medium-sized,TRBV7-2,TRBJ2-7,TGTGCCAGCAGCCCTTCGTTGGGGCTAGAGCAGTACTTC,CASSPSLGLEQYF
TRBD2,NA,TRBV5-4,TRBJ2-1,TGTGCCAGCAGCTTGGAGGGACTAGAATATCGGAATGAGCAGTTCTTC,CASSLEGLEYRNEQFF
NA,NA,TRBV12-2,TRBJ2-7,TGTGCAAGTCGCTTAGCCGGAGACCGGCCGGGGACAGGGGGCTACGAGCAGTACTTC,CASRLAGDRPGTGGYEQYF
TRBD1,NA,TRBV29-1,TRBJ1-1,TGCAGCTCTCGCGCAGGGGGCACTGAAGCTTTCTTT,CSSRAGGTEAFF
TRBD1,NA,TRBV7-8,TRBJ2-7,TGTGCCAGCAGCCAATACAGGGGCGAGCAGTACTTC,CASSQYRGEQYF
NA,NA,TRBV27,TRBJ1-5,TGTGCCAGCGGACCAGGGCAGCCCCAGCATTTT,CASGPGQPQHF
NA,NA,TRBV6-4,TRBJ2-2,TGTGCCAGCAGCCTCACACCTTCGAACACCGGGGAGCTGTTTTTT,CASSLTPSNTGELFF
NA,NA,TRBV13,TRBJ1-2,TGTGCCAGCAGCTTAGTTGGAGAGGTCCCTGGCTACACCTTC,CASSLVGEVPGYTF
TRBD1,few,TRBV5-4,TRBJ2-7,TGTGCCAGCAGCGGACAGGGGTTATCCTACGAGCAGTACTTC,CASSGQGLSYEQYF
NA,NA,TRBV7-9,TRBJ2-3,TGTGCCAGCAGCTTCCCTTCGAGGCTACCGGGGACAGATACGCAGTATTTT,CASSFPSRLPGTDTQYF
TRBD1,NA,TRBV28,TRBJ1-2,TGTGCCAGCAGGACAGGGACGTCGGATAACTATGGCTACACCTTC,CASRTGTSDNYGYTF
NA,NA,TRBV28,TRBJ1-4,TGTGCCAGCAGTTTGTGGGGAGATCTGAATGAAAAACTGTTTTTT,CASSLWGDLNEKLFF
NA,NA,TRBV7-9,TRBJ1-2,TGTGCCAGCAGCGGGGGGGGACTCTATGGCTACACCTTC,CASSGGGLYGYTF
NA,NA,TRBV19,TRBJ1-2,TGTGCCAGCTATTCAGGGGAAGACCTCTATGGCTACACCTTC,CASYSGEDLYGYTF
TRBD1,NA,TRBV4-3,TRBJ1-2,TGCGCCAGCAGCCGGGGGACAGGGGAGGGCGGATATGGCTACACCTTC,CASSRGTGEGGYGYTF
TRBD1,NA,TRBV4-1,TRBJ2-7,TGCGCCAGCAGCCCGGGACAGGTCTCCTACGAGCAGTACTTC,CASSPGQVSYEQYF
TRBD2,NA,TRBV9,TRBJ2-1,TGTGCCAGCAGCGCCGGCGAGGGACTAGCGGGAGGTCTTGAGCAGTTCTTC,CASSAGEGLAGGLEQFF
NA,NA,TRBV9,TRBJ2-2,TGTGCCAGCAGCGCAGAGAACACCGGGGAGCTGTTTTTT,CASSAENTGELFF
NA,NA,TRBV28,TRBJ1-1,TGTGCCAGCAGTTTAATTTTGGACTCCACCCCCAACACTGAAGCTTTCTTT,CASSLILDSTPNTEAFF
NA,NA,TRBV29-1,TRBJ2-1,TGCAGCGTTGAGAAGAGCTCCTACAATGAGCAGTTCTTC,CSVEKSSYNEQFF
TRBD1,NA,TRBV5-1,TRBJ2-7,TGCGCCAGCAGCTTGGTAGCAGGGGGTCTCTACGAGCAGTACTTC,CASSLVAGGLYEQYF